The 8 T cell receptor beta chains given below trace back to one sample, sequenced in a study of CD8+ T cells in alopecia areata. Treatment in this sample: oral pan-JAK inhibitor, 5-10 mg twice daily. RNA extraction and reverse transcription yielded cDNA as sequencing template. The data were produced by immunoSEQ multiplex PCR, yet TCRdb's version contains in-frame clones alone and is incomplete. The profile shows 110,000 or so clones, 45% to 65% of them singletons. Sequenced material: CD4+ T cells sorted from blood, taken at week 24, from a patient treated with tofacitinib. The receptors were gathered from a human donor with alopecia areata.

This clone was recorded a few times. The chain recombines TRBV28 with TRBJ1-2, with no clear D. CDR1 and CDR2 from the germline V gene are MDHEN and SYDVKM. The V gene lost 5 bases and the J gene lost 0 bases, with 13 bases spanning the gap. This CDR3 region has 15 residues. The CDR3 DNA sequence: TGTGCCAGCAGTCCTTCTGGGGATCCTAACTATGGCTACACCTTC. It translates to CASSPSGDPNYGYTF.

The V and J genes are TRBV5-1 and TRBJ2-5, with D perhaps TRBD1 or TRBD2 (5 bases each). The CDR3 covers 16 residues. Trimming pared 4 bases from V and 3 bases from J, leaving 19 bases between. CDR1 is SGHRS, CDR2 YFSETQ, per germline. CDR3 DNA: TGCGCCAGCAGCCCCGACGGGGCGGGCCCCGAAGAGACCCAGTACTTC. Protein product: CASSPDGAGPEETQYF.

The chain couples TRBV5-1 to TRBJ1-1; 8 nucleotides line up with TRBD1. CDR3 length equals 13 residues. Germline loops: CDR1 SGHRS, CDR2 YFSETQ. V lost 9 bases to trimming and J lost 4 bases; unmatched junction nucleotides: 8. The CDR3 DNA reads TGCGCCACTGGCACAGGGGGAGGCACTGAAGCTTTCTTT. This codes for CATGTGGGTEAFF.

This clone came up a few times. The chain has TRBV4-2 and TRBJ1-5; D unresolved. The length of the CDR3 is 13 residues. V gave up 2 bases and J gave up 6 bases, with 8 bases separating them. Germline V gene sequence: CDR1 LGHNA, CDR2 YNFKEQ. CDR3 sequence: CASSQTVGQPQHF. In nucleotides, the CDR3 is TGTGCCAGCAGCCAAACAGTCGGTCAGCCCCAGCATTTT.

This chain connects TRBV7-2 to TRBJ1-1; D unclear. With 4 bases removed from V and 0 bases from J, the gap between germline ends came to 9 bases. The CDR3 totals 14 residues. CDR1 is SGHTA and CDR2 is FQGNSA in the germline V gene. Written as DNA, the CDR3 is TGTGCCAGCAGCTCCGTACGGATGAACACTGAAGCTTTCTTT. It encodes CASSSVRMNTEAFF.

This chain connects TRBV2 to TRBJ2-6, with 10 bases matching TRBD1. CDR1 and CDR2 from the germline V gene are SNHLY and FYNNEI. Trimming at V came to 4 bases and at J to 6 bases, leaving 3 bases not matched to a gene. This CDR3 spans 15 amino acids. The CDR3 coding sequence is TGTGCCAGCAGTGGGGACAGGGGTTCGGCCAACGTCCTGACTTTC. Encoded protein: CASSGDRGSANVLTF.

This chain connects TRBV5-6 to TRBJ1-1, with D maybe TRBD1 (6 bases). The CDR3 is 15 residues long. V was pared by 2 bases and J by 2 bases, with 13 bases between. The V gene's germline CDR1 is SGHDT and CDR2 YYEEEE. The CDR3 bases are TGTGCCAGCAGCTTCAGGGGTGTAGGCAACACTGAAGCTTTCTTT. It yields the protein CASSFRGVGNTEAFF.

The chain employs TRBV15 and TRBJ2-1; unclear D gene. This CDR3 region has 12 residues. The V end was cut by 0 bases, the J end by 8 bases, with 5 bases between. Germline V lookup: CDR1 LNHNV, CDR2 YYDKDF (reference sequence). CDR3 sequence (DNA): TGTGCCACCAGCAGAGATCGGGATGAGCAGTTCTTC. Its protein product is CATSRDRDEQFF.